The TCR beta chain under discussion was sequenced for a study of T cell responses to AZD1222 COVID-19 vaccine. CDR3 size: 13 residues. Germline lookup yields CDR1 LNHDA and CDR2 SQIVND (reference sequence). Trimming took off 5 bases at V and 1 base at J, with 8 bases between the two ends. TCRdb's table, derived via immunoSEQ multiplex PCR, lists solely in-frame clones and lacks some. The table shows about 120,000 clones, with around 94% occurring only once. The chain is built from TRBV19 and TRBJ1-2; D is possibly TRBD1 (5 bases). The starting material was peripheral blood, obtained on day 0 of AZD1222 vaccination. The clonotype was recovered from an adult in good health. CDR3 DNA sequence: TGTGCCAGTAGTCCACAGGTTAACTATGGCTACACCTTC. It yields the protein CASSPQVNYGYTF.